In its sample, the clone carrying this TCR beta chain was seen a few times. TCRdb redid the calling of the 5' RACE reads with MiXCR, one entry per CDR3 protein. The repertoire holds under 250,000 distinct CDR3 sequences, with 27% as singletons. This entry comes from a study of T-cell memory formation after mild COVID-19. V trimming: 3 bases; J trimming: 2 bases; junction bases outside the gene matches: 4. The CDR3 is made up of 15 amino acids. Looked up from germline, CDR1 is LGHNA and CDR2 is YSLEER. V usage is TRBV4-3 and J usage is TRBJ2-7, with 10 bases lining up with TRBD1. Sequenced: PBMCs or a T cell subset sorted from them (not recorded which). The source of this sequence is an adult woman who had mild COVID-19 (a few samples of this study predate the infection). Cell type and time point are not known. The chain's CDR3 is CASSQRTGGAYEQYF. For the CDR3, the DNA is TGCGCCAGCAGCCAGAGGACAGGGGGTGCCTACGAGCAGTACTTC.